This TCR beta chain is drawn from a study of cytomegalovirus exposure and HLA in healthy donors. The study, taken as a whole, reports: Analyzed later, most CMV-associated TCR beta chains appeared HLA-restricted. In an earlier analysis, about 87% or about 30%: the productive usage of most TCR beta V segments. It was shown in a later analysis that HLA-associated TCR beta chains were more clonally expanded than other, equally common chains.

On this clone: The antigen is undetermined.

60 Vbeta and 13 Jbeta primers were used in PCR. Libraries were prepared by immunoSEQ multiplex PCR; TCRdb keeps only in-frame clonotypes and omits some of them. The sample has 65,000 to 85,000 clones, approximately 70% seen once. The donors (healthy individuals) were bone marrow donors. The source material was PBMCs. The receptor's source is a male donor in good health and CMV-seropositive.

CDR3: CASSLSHGGVETQYF. CDR3 in DNA: TGTGCCAGCAGCTTATCGCACGGGGGGGTAGAGACCCAGTACTTC. The rearrangement uses TRBV7-2 and TRBJ2-5; 8 nucleotides line up with TRBD2. CDR1 SGHTA and CDR2 FQGNSA come from the germline V gene. The ends lost 2 bases at V and 4 bases at J; junction bases unmatched: 6. This CDR3 region has 15 residues.